This TCR beta chain was sequenced for a study of blood T cells in healthy people across ages. Germline assignment: CDR1 KGHSH and CDR2 LQKENI. The CDR3 covers 16 residues. Using a J-beta primer mix together with a sample-barcoded 5' primer, a second PCR was run for roughly 7 to 11 cycles. TCRdb itself ran the 5' RACE reads through MiXCR, one entry per CDR3 protein. The sample has almost 800,000 distinct CDR3 sequences, 55% to 75% seen once. Sequencing input: blood. V is TRBV18 and J is TRBJ2-4; D call uncertain. The better agreement between TRBJ2-7 and the DNA end casts doubt on the J call. The origin of this receptor is a man between 25 and 39 years old in good health. For the CDR3, the DNA is TGTGCCAGCTCACCCTTTCAGACTGCGGAGACCTACGAGCAGTACTTC. Translated: CASSPFQTAETYEQYF.